The 26 T cell receptor beta chains below all came from one sample that was sequenced in a study of shared clonotypes between healthy human individuals. The table came from immunoSEQ multiplex PCR; TCRdb's copy has only in-frame clones and leaves some out. The table has some 1.1 million clones, approximately 80% seen once. Sequencing was carried out using memory CD4+ T cells from PBMCs. Indicated subset: CD45RA-negative fraction. The receptors were sampled from a man younger than 35 in good health. Some clones in this sample may be carry-over from other donors' samples.

The chain uses TRBV28 and TRBJ2-7, with 10 bases identical to TRBD2. With V trimmed by 6 bases and J by 5 bases, 7 bases remained unmatched. The CDR3 has 14 residues. CDR1 is MDHEN, CDR2 SYDVKM, per germline. As DNA, the CDR3 is TGTGCCAGCAGACCTAGCGGGAGAGGCAACGAGCAGTACTTC. Protein sequence: CASRPSGRGNEQYF.

J is TRBJ1-2 and V is TRBV4-1; D not certain. Per germline, CDR1 MGHRA and CDR2 YSYEKL. The CDR3 runs to 15 residues. The V end lost 3 bases, the J end lost 5 bases, and 16 bases lay between the germline ends. CDR3 protein: CASSQAGVLGYGYTF. CDR3 DNA: TGCGCCAGCAGCCAGGCAGGAGTCCTGGGATATGGCTACACCTTC.

For the CDR3, the DNA is TGTGCCAGCAGCTTGGGACAGGGGGCGTTGGATACTGAAGCTTTCTTT. Its protein is CASSLGQGALDTEAFF. The chain uses TRBV7-8 and TRBJ1-1; the match to TRBD1 covers 12 bases. The germline gives CDR1 SGHVS, CDR2 FQNEAQ. Germline trimming cut 3 bases from V and 5 bases from J; bases unmatched to any gene: 7. There are 16 residues in the CDR3.

This clone was picked up one time. This chain connects TRBV7-3 to TRBJ2-2, with a possible D match to TRBD1 (5 bases). The length of the CDR3 is 13 residues. The germline gives CDR1 SGHTA, CDR2 FQGTGA. V lost 3 bases to trimming and J lost 5 bases, with 7 bases between them. This chain's CDR3 is CASSFPGTGELFF. CDR3 nucleotide sequence: TGTGCCAGCAGCTTCCCAGGGACCGGGGAGCTGTTTTTT.

The J gene is TRBJ2-5, the V gene TRBV6-1; tentative D call: TRBD2 (5 bases). The CDR3 extends over 13 amino acids. In germline, CDR1 is MNHNS, CDR2 SASEGT. V was cut by 6 bases and J by 1 base, with 9 bases left in between. The chain's CDR3 is CASRRAVQETQYF. For the CDR3, the DNA is TGTGCCAGCAGAAGAGCGGTCCAAGAGACCCAGTACTTC.

The chain combines TRBV15 with TRBJ2-6; D is tentatively TRBD1 or TRBD2 (5 bases each). The germline V gene encodes CDR1 LNHNV and CDR2 YYDKDF (reference sequence). V was cut by 0 bases and J by 2 bases, with 8 bases left in between. This CDR3 region has 16 residues. The CDR3: CATSRDRGPGANVLTF. In DNA form, the CDR3 reads TGTGCCACCAGCAGAGATCGGGGACCTGGGGCCAACGTCCTGACTTTC.

The chain recombines TRBV5-1 with TRBJ2-2; D is perhaps TRBD1 or TRBD2 (7 bases each). Germline CDR1 is SGHRS and CDR2 is YFSETQ. This CDR3 is 15 amino acids long. V was shortened by 4 bases and J by 5 bases, with 15 bases between the two germline ends. CDR3 sequence: CASSPRQGGTGELFF. Written as DNA, the CDR3 is TGCGCCAGCAGCCCCCGACAGGGAGGGACCGGGGAGCTGTTTTTT. The full variable domain, its missing parts supplied by reference TRBV5-1 and TRBJ2-2, is KAGVTQTPRYLIKTRGQQVTLSCSPISGHRSVSWYQQTPGQGLQFLFEYFSETQRNKGNFPGRFSGRQFSNSRSEMNVSTLELGDSALYLCASSPRQGGTGELFFGEGSRLTVL.

This clone showed up just once. V usage is TRBV15 and J usage is TRBJ2-1; TRBD1 matches 11 bases. Germline V lookup: CDR1 LNHNV, CDR2 YYDKDF (reference sequence). Germline trimming cut 5 bases from V and 10 bases from J; bases unmatched to any gene: 7. The CDR3 sequence is 14 residues long. CDR3 residues: CATSPDRGRGEQFF. DNA for the CDR3: TGTGCCACCAGCCCGGACAGGGGGCGCGGGGAGCAGTTCTTC.

The chain is built from TRBV4-1 and TRBJ2-7, with 10 bases lining up with TRBD1. J gave up 3 bases and V 1 base, and 3 bases lay outside the gene matches. The CDR3 extends over 15 amino acids. Germline V lookup: CDR1 MGHRA, CDR2 YSYEKL. The CDR3 region is CASSQVDRGFYEQYF. DNA of the CDR3: TGCGCCAGCAGCCAAGTGGACAGGGGGTTCTACGAGCAGTACTTC.

The sample holds a few counts of this clone. This sequence joins TRBV7-9 and TRBJ1-1; D is ambiguous. The CDR3 runs 13 residues. V dropped 0 bases and J dropped 5 bases, with 7 bases sitting between them. CDR1 is SEHNR, CDR2 FQNEAQ, per germline (reference sequence). The CDR3 protein is CASSLAWTTEAFF. The CDR3 bases are TGTGCCAGCAGCTTAGCGTGGACGACTGAAGCTTTCTTT.

With regard to this clone: This sample also contains other DNA sequences that code for the same CDR3. CDR3 amino acids: CASSLSNTGELFF. CDR3 nucleotides: TGTGCCAGCAGTTTATCTAACACCGGGGAGCTGTTTTTT. V usage is TRBV27 and J usage is TRBJ2-2; D uncertain. Germline V gene lookup returns CDR1 MNHEY and CDR2 SMNVEV (reference sequence). The CDR3 is made up of 13 amino acids. Trimming left V 0 bases short and J 2 bases short, with 1 base between.

The chain uses TRBV9 and TRBJ2-2; either TRBD1 or TRBD2 may fit D (5 bases each). The CDR3 is made up of 15 amino acids. V shed 2 bases and J shed 7 bases, with 15 bases lying between them. Germline-derived CDR1 and CDR2 are SGDLS and YYNGEE. The CDR3 is CASSVRDLDHGELFF. The CDR3 DNA is TGTGCCAGCAGCGTCCGGGACCTCGATCACGGGGAGCTGTTTTTT. The complete variable domain, with remaining parts taken from reference TRBV9 and TRBJ2-2, reads DSGVTQTPKHLITATGQRVTLRCSPRSGDLSVYWYQQSLDQGLQFLIQYYNGEERAKGNILERFSAQQFPDLHSELNLSSLELGDSALYFCASSVRDLDHGELFFGEGSRLTVL.

V and J are TRBV15 and TRBJ2-5; no clear D. This CDR3 has 13 amino acids. Germline CDR1 LNHNV, CDR2 YYDKDF (reference sequence). V was trimmed by 1 base and J by 5 bases, leaving 8 bases between them. The CDR3: CATSRGGGETQYF. The CDR3 region has the DNA TGTGCCACCAGCAGAGGGGGTGGGGAGACCCAGTACTTC.

The genes are TRBV30 and TRBJ2-3; 10 bases map to TRBD1. This CDR3 has 13 amino acids. V shed 5 bases and J 1 base; nucleotides not matched to a gene: 0. From germline, CDR1 is GTSNPN and CDR2 SVGIG (reference sequence). CDR3 sequence reads: CAWGQGGTDTQYF. CDR3 sequence (DNA): TGTGCCTGGGGACAGGGGGGCACAGATACGCAGTATTTT.

This rearrangement joins TRBV7-9 to TRBJ1-4; a weak D match, TRBD1 (6 bases). Germline-derived CDR1 and CDR2 are SEHNR and FQNEAQ (reference sequence). Trimming removed 3 bases at V and 7 bases at J, with 12 bases between. The CDR3 is made up of 14 amino acids. CDR3 sequence reads: CASSFVAGVEKLFF. CDR3 DNA: TGTGCCAGCAGCTTCGTTGCAGGGGTTGAAAAACTGTTTTTT.

The rearrangement joins TRBV11-2 to TRBJ2-3; maybe TRBD2 (6 bases). Trimming removed 1 base from V and 0 bases from J, with 11 bases in between. The CDR3 has 16 residues. In germline, CDR1 is SGHAT, CDR2 FQNNGV. The CDR3 sequence: CASSLGLASSTDTQYF. In nucleotides, the CDR3 is TGTGCCAGCAGCTTAGGCCTAGCGTCTAGCACAGATACGCAGTATTTT.

The J gene is TRBJ1-5, the V gene TRBV6-1; 9 bases are a match to TRBD1. Germline assignment: CDR1 MNHNS and CDR2 SASEGT. Trimming took 3 bases from V and 5 from J; bases not matched to a gene: 2. The CDR3 length is 14 residues. For the CDR3, the DNA is TGTGCCAGCAGTGATACAGGGGGCGATCAGCCCCAGCATTTT. Protein sequence: CASSDTGGDQPQHF.

For this clone: This may be a read error, as it is one base from a much larger clone. The rearrangement joins TRBV28 to TRBJ1-4; weak D call: TRBD1 (6 bases). This CDR3 has 15 amino acids. V shed 7 bases and J shed 7 bases, with 19 bases lying between them. Germline CDR1 and CDR2: MDHEN and SYDVKM. The CDR3, as DNA: TGTGCCAGCAACCTCAACAGGCAGGGGAGTGAAAAACTGTTTTTT. Its protein is CASNLNRQGSEKLFF.

The rearrangement links TRBV28 to TRBJ1-2, with D possibly matching TRBD1 (5 bases). V lost 2 bases, J lost 0 bases, and 16 bases lay in between. CDR1 is MDHEN and CDR2 is SYDVKM in the germline V gene. This CDR3 is built from 17 residues. The CDR3 here is CASSLTPEGAPNYGYTF. DNA of the CDR3: TGTGCCAGCAGTTTAACTCCGGAAGGGGCCCCTAACTATGGCTACACCTTC.

The J gene is TRBJ1-3, the V gene TRBV5-1; D might be TRBD1 (6 bases). Germline-derived CDR1 and CDR2 are SGHRS and YFSETQ. The ends were cut back, 4 bases at V and 0 bases at J, with 11 bases in the middle. This CDR3 has 15 amino acids. CDR3 coding DNA: TGCGCCAGCAGCCCGGAGGGGGTCTCTGGAAACACCATATATTTT. It is translated as CASSPEGVSGNTIYF.

In this sample, this clone turned up a few times. J is TRBJ1-3 and V is TRBV5-1; no reliable D call. CDR1 is SGHRS and CDR2 is YFSETQ in the germline V gene. Trimming left V 0 bases short and J 7 bases short, with 17 bases between. The CDR3 extends over 16 amino acids. DNA of the CDR3: TGCGCCAGCAGCTTGGACCCCAGGTTCGTCGGGAACACCATATATTTT. It is translated as CASSLDPRFVGNTIYF.

This clone was recorded a few times. The V and J genes are TRBV28 and TRBJ1-3; weak D call: TRBD1 (5 bases). CDR1 is MDHEN, CDR2 SYDVKM, per germline. The CDR3 length is 16 residues. V lost 6 bases, J lost 1 base, and 16 bases lay in between. CDR3 sequence reads: CASSRGGSSSGNTIYF. The CDR3, as DNA: TGTGCCAGCAGCCGCGGGGGGTCTAGTTCTGGAAACACCATATATTTT.

The rearrangement links TRBV19 to TRBJ1-5; 7 positions match TRBD1. This CDR3 is 14 amino acids long. The V segment lost 6 bases and the J segment 4 bases; nucleotides outside the gene matches: 6. Germline V gene lookup returns CDR1 LNHDA and CDR2 SQIVND (reference sequence). DNA for the CDR3: TGTGCCAGTAGCCCGGGACAGCCGAATCAGCCCCAGCATTTT. Translating gives CASSPGQPNQPQHF. The complete variable domain, with remaining parts taken from reference TRBV19 and TRBJ1-5, reads DGGITQSPKYLFRKEGQNVTLSCEQNLNHDAMYWYRQDPGQGLRLIYYSQIVNDFQKGDIAEGYSVSREKKESFPLTVTSAQKNPTAFYLCASSPGQPNQPQHFGDGTRLSIL.

This chain joins TRBV9 and TRBJ2-5; 9 bases map to TRBD1. CDR1 SGDLS and CDR2 YYNGEE come from the germline V gene. Trimming removed 3 bases from V and 4 bases from J; junction bases left unmatched: 13. This CDR3 contains 17 residues. In nucleotides, the CDR3 is TGTGCCAGCAGCGCGGGAGAGGGGACAGGGACTCGAGAGACCCAGTACTTC. This encodes CASSAGEGTGTRETQYF.

The chain has TRBV11-2 and TRBJ1-1; 8 nucleotides line up with TRBD1. Germline trimming cut 5 bases from V and 5 bases from J; bases unmatched to any gene: 4. This CDR3 is built from 13 residues. Germline assignment: CDR1 SGHAT and CDR2 FQNNGV. The CDR3, as DNA: TGTGCCAGCAGCGTACAGGGGGGGACTGAAGCTTTCTTT. This translates into CASSVQGGTEAFF. The complete variable domain, with remaining parts taken from reference TRBV11-2 and TRBJ1-1, reads EAGVAQSPRYKIIEKRQSVAFWCNPISGHATLYWYQQILGQGPKLLIQFQNNGVVDDSQLPKDRFSAERLKGVDSTLKIQPAKLEDSAVYLCASSVQGGTEAFFGQGTRLTVV.

J is TRBJ1-5 and V is TRBV30; D is possibly TRBD1 (6 bases). Germline loops: CDR1 GTSNPN, CDR2 SVGIG (reference sequence). This CDR3 spans 13 amino acids. The ends were cut back, 0 bases at V and 6 bases at J, with 9 bases in the middle. The CDR3 loop is CAWSVRGSQPQHF. The CDR3 nucleotides are TGTGCCTGGAGTGTGAGGGGGAGTCAGCCCCAGCATTTT.